These T cell receptor beta chains were read from a single sample in a study of T cells in localized non-small cell lung cancer. Sequenced by immunoSEQ multiplex PCR; TCRdb stores in-frame clones only, minus some. Found here are fewer than 9,000 clones, about 91% of them singletons; the top ten hold about 5%. Sequenced material: peripheral blood mononuclear cells, taken before any cancer treatment. The receptors here all came from a male donor older than 55 with stage II lung adenocarcinoma. CDR3s include the opening cysteine and the closing phenylalanine or tryptophan. D genes are given only for firm matches. Clone size is shown for a subset of rows, as once, few, many or a class of expanded clone.

j_call d_call v_call clone_size cdr3_length cdr3_nt cdr3_aa
TRBJ2-2 - TRBV7-2 - 13 TGTGCCAGCAGCTTCGGATATGGAGGGGAGCTGTTTTTT CASSFGYGGELFF
TRBJ2-3 - TRBV14 once 15 TGTGCCGGCAGCCAAGAACAGAACAGTTTCGATACGCAGTATTTT CAGSQEQNSFDTQYF
TRBJ1-4 - TRBV6-5 - 15 TGTGCCAGCAGTTCTAACAGGGATTTAGGAGAAAAACTGTTTTTT CASSSNRDLGEKLFF
TRBJ1-4 - TRBV19 - 14 TGTGCCAGCCACCGTCGAGACAGAGACGAAAAACTGTTTTTT CASHRRDRDEKLFF
TRBJ2-7 - TRBV7-2 - 14 TGTGCCAGCAGCTTAGGGGGGTTCTCCTACGAGCAGTACTTC CASSLGGFSYEQYF
TRBJ1-1 - TRBV11-2 - 13 TGTGCCAGCAGCATCGGCCTCAACACTGAAGCTTTCTTT CASSIGLNTEAFF
TRBJ1-3 - TRBV6-6 - 14 TGTGCCAGCAGCCCCAGGGAAAGGGGAAACACCATATATTTT CASSPRERGNTIYF
TRBJ1-2 - TRBV2 - 13 TGTGCCAGCAGTGACACCGGCCTGGAAGGCTACACCTTC CASSDTGLEGYTF
TRBJ1-1 - TRBV5-1 - 15 TGCGCCAGCAGCTATGGGGGCCTCCGAAACACTGAAGCTTTCTTT CASSYGGLRNTEAFF
TRBJ2-2 - TRBV9 - 17 TGTGCCAGCAGCGTAGTCCTCGGGGGCGCCTACACCGGGGAGCTGTTTTTT CASSVVLGGAYTGELFF
TRBJ1-1 TRBD1 TRBV10-1 - 14 TGCGCCAGCAATCCGGGACAGGGGGGGTCTGAAGCTTTCTTT CASNPGQGGSEAFF
TRBJ1-5 - TRBV20-1 - 10 TGCAGTGCGGAAAAAGGGGCCCAGCATTTT CSAEKGAQHF
TRBJ1-5 - TRBV19 once 14 TGTGCCAGTACCTATGGGGGGATCAATCAGCCCCAGCATTTT CASTYGGINQPQHF
TRBJ2-1 - TRBV7-2 - 10 TGTGCCAGCAAGGGCAATGAGCAGTTCTTC CASKGNEQFF
TRBJ2-1 - TRBV29-1 - 11 TGCAGCGTTGGAGGTGGTGATGAGCAGTTCTTC CSVGGGDEQFF
TRBJ1-1 - TRBV30 - 11 TGTGCCTGGGTGGCGAACACTGAAGCTTTCTTT CAWVANTEAFF
TRBJ2-7 - TRBV5-4 once 13 TGTGCCTGGATATGGGATAACTCCTACGAGCAGTACTTC CAWIWDNSYEQYF
TRBJ2-1 TRBD1 TRBV4-3 once 13 TGCGCCAGCAGCCAAGGAGGGACAGATGAGCAGTTCTTC CASSQGGTDEQFF
TRBJ2-2 - TRBV6-6 - 14 TGTGCCAGCAGAGGGACGGCGAACACCGGGGAGCTGTTTTTT CASRGTANTGELFF
TRBJ2-3 - TRBV5-1 once 11 TGCGCCAGCAGCGACACAGATACGCAGTATTTT CASSDTDTQYF
TRBJ1-1 - TRBV2 - 14 TGTGCCAGCAGTGCTCTGGGGGGGACCACTGAAGCTTTCTTT CASSALGGTTEAFF
TRBJ1-5 TRBD1 TRBV9 - 15 TGTGCCAGCAGCGGGAGTGACAGGGACAATCAGCCCCAGCATTTT CASSGSDRDNQPQHF
TRBJ2-3 - TRBV10-3 - 13 TGTGCCGCCGCCACAGGGTCCACAGATACGCAGTATTTT CAAATGSTDTQYF
TRBJ2-7 - TRBV7-9 - 15 TGTGCCAGCAGCCCCTATGGTAAGGGTAGATACGAGCAGTACTTC CASSPYGKGRYEQYF
TRBJ1-6 TRBD1 TRBV27 - 13 TGTGCCAGCAGTTTTACAGGGGATTCACCCCTCCACTTT CASSFTGDSPLHF
TRBJ2-1 TRBD1 TRBV18 - 13 TGTGCCAGCTCACCAGACAGGGCAACGGAGCAGTTCTTC CASSPDRATEQFF
TRBJ2-5 - TRBV27 few 16 TGTGCCAGCAGTTTGAGTGGGGGGGGACATAAAGAGACCCAGTACTTC CASSLSGGGHKETQYF
TRBJ1-3 - TRBV4-1 - 16 TGCGCCAGCAGCCAAACGCCCGCTAGCTCTGGAAACACCATATATTTT CASSQTPASSGNTIYF
TRBJ2-2 - TRBV7-3 - 12 TGTGCCAGCAGCTTCCTGTCCGGGGAGCTGTTTTTT CASSFLSGELFF
TRBJ2-1 - TRBV10-2 - 14 TGCGCCAGCAGTGGGGTGAGGGGACGAGGTGAGCAGTTCTTC CASSGVRGRGEQFF
TRBJ1-4 TRBD1 TRBV7-2 - 15 TGTGCCAGCAGCCCGACAGGGGCTGATAATGAAAAACTGTTTTTT CASSPTGADNEKLFF
TRBJ2-7 - TRBV6-1 - 12 TGTGCCAGCTTCGCAGGGGGGGCCGAGCAGTACTTC CASFAGGAEQYF
TRBJ2-3 - TRBV11-3 - 15 TGTGCCAGCAGCTCGCGGGGGCTCGGCACAGATACGCAGTATTTT CASSSRGLGTDTQYF
TRBJ2-7 - TRBV5-1 once 11 TGCGCCAGCTCGGGAACCTACGAGCAGTACTTC CASSGTYEQYF
TRBJ1-4 - TRBV18 few 13 TGTGCCAGCTCGCAGTTGGCTAATGAAAAACTGTTTTTT CASSQLANEKLFF
TRBJ1-1 - TRBV5-4 - 11 TGTGCCAGCAGCCAAGGGGTGAAAGCTTTCTTT CASSQGVKAFF
TRBJ2-3 TRBD2 TRBV6-5 - 13 TGTGCCAGCACTAAGCGGGGGGGAGATACGCAGTATTTT CASTKRGGDTQYF
TRBJ2-7 TRBD1 TRBV15 - 16 TGTGCCACCAGCAGAGTCGTTGGGACAGGCTCCTACGAGCAGTACTTC CATSRVVGTGSYEQYF
TRBJ2-7 - TRBV11-1 - 15 TGTGCCAGCAGGGCCGGGACTTTCAGCTCCTACGAGCAGTACTTC CASRAGTFSSYEQYF
TRBJ2-2 - TRBV12-5 - 15 TGTGCTAGTGGTGATTTAGTAGGGTTGGTCGGGGAGCTGTTTTTT CASGDLVGLVGELFF
TRBJ2-5 - TRBV5-6 - 15 TGTGCCAGCAGCTTGGGACCCCGAACCCAAGAGACCCAGTACTTC CASSLGPRTQETQYF